Below are 14 T cell receptor beta chains sequenced from a single sample in a study of CD8 T cells in ankylosing spondylitis. TCRdb reprocessed the 5' RACE reads with MiXCR, giving one entry per CDR3 protein. The sample contains tens of thousands of distinct CDR3 sequences, less than 3% of which appear only once. The specimen was blood, either unsorted or a sorted T cell fraction (not recorded which). The receptors were gathered from a male donor with ankylosing spondylitis or in good health (not recorded which).

In this sample, this clonotype turned up many times. The chain is built from TRBV9 and TRBJ2-1; TRBD2 is a possible D gene (6 bases). Germline CDR1 reads SGDLS; CDR2 reads YYNGEE. V lost 0 bases to trimming and J lost 5 bases, with 12 bases between them. This CDR3 is built from 15 residues. The CDR3 protein is CASSVGHGSHNEQFF. Written as DNA, the CDR3 is TGTGCCAGCAGCGTAGGCCACGGGAGCCACAATGAGCAGTTCTTC.

This clonotype was seen ten or more times. The chain joins TRBV9 to TRBJ2-5; tentatively, D is TRBD1 (5 bases). Germline lookup yields CDR1 SGDLS and CDR2 YYNGEE. V was shortened by 2 bases and J by 5 bases, with 16 bases between the two germline ends. The CDR3 loop spans 15 amino acids. The CDR3 here is CASSVDPGLGETQYF. DNA of the CDR3: TGTGCCAGCAGCGTTGACCCAGGGTTGGGGGAGACCCAGTACTTC. Using reference TRBV9 and TRBJ2-5 for the parts outside the CDR3, the full variable domain is DSGVTQTPKHLITATGQRVTLRCSPRSGDLSVYWYQQSLDQGLQFLIQYYNGEERAKGNILERFSAQQFPDLHSELNLSSLELGDSALYFCASSVDPGLGETQYFGPGTRLLVL.

This clonotype was seen repeatedly, ten times or more. The chain couples TRBV9 to TRBJ2-7; D is undetermined. Germline V gene lookup returns CDR1 SGDLS and CDR2 YYNGEE. V lost 3 bases and J 2 bases, leaving 12 bases between the germline ends. The CDR3 runs to 14 residues. CDR3 amino acids: CASSATPGPYEQYF. The CDR3 DNA follows: TGTGCCAGCAGCGCGACCCCCGGGCCCTACGAGCAGTACTTC. Using reference TRBV9 and TRBJ2-7 for the parts outside the CDR3, the full variable domain is DSGVTQTPKHLITATGQRVTLRCSPRSGDLSVYWYQQSLDQGLQFLIQYYNGEERAKGNILERFSAQQFPDLHSELNLSSLELGDSALYFCASSATPGPYEQYFGPGTRLTVT.

This clonotype appeared many times. The chain is built from TRBV25-1 and TRBJ1-4; the D gene is possibly TRBD1 (5 bases). The V and J ends lost 2 bases and 10 bases respectively, with 32 bases between them. Per germline, CDR1 MGHDK and CDR2 SYGVNS. This CDR3 spans 20 amino acids. In DNA form, the CDR3 reads TGTGCCAGCAGTGAAGTCCCGGGGGTCGAAGATTTGCACTCAAGGACAAAACTGTTTTTT. It is translated as CASSEVPGVEDLHSRTKLFF.

The sample holds many counts of this clonotype. V gene TRBV9 combines with J gene TRBJ2-1; D gene uncertain. The V end was cut by 1 base, the J end by 1 base, with 9 bases between. The CDR3 covers 15 residues. Germline CDR1 SGDLS, CDR2 YYNGEE. CDR3 sequence: CASSVISGSYNEQFF. CDR3 coding DNA: TGTGCCAGCAGCGTAATTTCCGGGTCCTACAATGAGCAGTTCTTC.

This clonotype was seen ten or more times. This chain links TRBV9 with TRBJ2-7; 15 positions agree with TRBD2. The CDR3 totals 15 residues. V was pared by 3 bases and J by 5 bases, with 3 bases of the junction left unmatched. CDR1 and CDR2 from the germline V gene are SGDLS and YYNGEE. For the CDR3, the DNA is TGTGCCAGCAGCGGCGGGACTAGCGGGAGGAACGAGCAGTACTTC. It yields the protein CASSGGTSGRNEQYF.

This clonotype was observed at least ten times. The chain links TRBV9 to TRBJ2-2; possibly TRBD1 or TRBD2 for D (7 bases each). Between the trimmed V and J ends, which lost 6 bases and 4 bases, there was a span of 19 bases. CDR3 length: 16 amino acids. CDR1 SGDLS and CDR2 YYNGEE come from the germline V gene. The CDR3 nucleotides are TGTGCCAGCACCGCAGGGGGAGGGCCGGCCACCGGGGAGCTGTTTTTT. It codes for CASTAGGGPATGELFF.

This clonotype was observed many times. The rearrangement joins TRBV9 to TRBJ2-6; 8 bases fit TRBD1. Germline V gives CDR1 SGDLS, CDR2 YYNGEE. The CDR3 extends over 18 amino acids. Trimming at V came to 1 base and at J to 3 bases, leaving 9 bases not matched to a gene. For the CDR3, the DNA is TGTGCCAGCAGCGTACGGACAGGGCCCCCGGGTGGGGCCAACGTCCTGACTTTC. Its translation: CASSVRTGPPGGANVLTF.

This clonotype was counted many times. The genes are TRBV9 and TRBJ2-7, with 11 bases fitting TRBD2. CDR1 is SGDLS and CDR2 is YYNGEE in the germline V gene. V lost 0 bases, J lost 3 bases, and 2 bases stayed unmatched. CDR3 length: 15 residues. CDR3 loop: CASSVDGTSGYEQYF. DNA of the CDR3: TGTGCCAGCAGCGTAGACGGGACTAGCGGCTACGAGCAGTACTTC.

This clonotype was recorded at least ten times. V usage is TRBV9 and J usage is TRBJ2-3; D is perhaps TRBD2 (5 bases). The germline CDR1 and CDR2 sequences are SGDLS and YYNGEE. Trimming took off 3 bases at V and 2 bases at J, with 13 bases between the two ends. The CDR3 spans 15 residues. DNA for the CDR3: TGTGCCAGCAGCGAAACTAGTCGGGCCACAGATACGCAGTATTTT. The encoded protein is CASSETSRATDTQYF.

This clonotype was counted ten times or more. This sequence joins TRBV9 and TRBJ2-5; no clear D gene. Germline values: CDR1 SGDLS, CDR2 YYNGEE. The CDR3 extends over 12 amino acids. Trimming took off 4 bases at V and 4 bases at J, with 8 bases between the two ends. The CDR3 sequence is CASSLDLETQYF. The CDR3 DNA follows: TGTGCCAGCAGCCTCGACCTAGAGACCCAGTACTTC.

The table lists this clonotype with many counts. This chain connects TRBV9 to TRBJ2-1; perhaps TRBD2 as D (5 bases). CDR3 length equals 15 residues. The V and J ends lost 0 bases and 8 bases respectively, with 15 bases between them. Germline CDR1 and CDR2: SGDLS and YYNGEE. The CDR3 region is CASSVEASRSHEQFF. CDR3 in DNA: TGTGCCAGCAGCGTAGAAGCTAGCAGGAGCCATGAGCAGTTCTTC.

The sample holds many counts of this clonotype. The chain employs TRBV9 and TRBJ2-1, with 9 nucleotides matching TRBD2. Germline assignment: CDR1 SGDLS and CDR2 YYNGEE. CDR3 length equals 15 residues. The J segment lost 7 bases and the V segment lost 4 bases, leaving 9 bases of the junction unmatched. CDR3 residues: CASSSVAGVVNEQFF. The DNA of the CDR3 is TGTGCCAGCAGCTCCGTAGCGGGAGTGGTAAATGAGCAGTTCTTC.

The chain has TRBV9 and TRBJ1-1, with a weak D call TRBD1 (6 bases). Trimming stripped 3 bases from V and 5 bases from J, with 17 bases between. From germline, CDR1 is SGDLS and CDR2 YYNGEE. This CDR3 region has 15 residues. The CDR3 here is CASSGGGQGRTEAFF. The DNA for the CDR3 is TGTGCCAGCAGCGGCGGGGGGCAGGGGAGAACTGAAGCTTTCTTT.